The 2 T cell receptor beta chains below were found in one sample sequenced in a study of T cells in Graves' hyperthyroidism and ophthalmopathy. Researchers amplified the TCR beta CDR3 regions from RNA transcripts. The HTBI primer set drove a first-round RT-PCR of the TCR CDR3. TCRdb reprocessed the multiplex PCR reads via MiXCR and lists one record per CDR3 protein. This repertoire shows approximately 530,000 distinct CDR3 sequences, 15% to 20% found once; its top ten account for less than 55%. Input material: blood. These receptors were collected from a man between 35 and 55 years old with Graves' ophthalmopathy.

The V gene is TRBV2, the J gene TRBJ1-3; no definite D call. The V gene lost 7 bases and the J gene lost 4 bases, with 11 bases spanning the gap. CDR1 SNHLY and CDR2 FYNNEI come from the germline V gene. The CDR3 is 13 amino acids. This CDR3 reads CASTMEMGNTIYF. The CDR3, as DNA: TGTGCCAGCACGATGGAAATGGGAAACACCATATATTTT.

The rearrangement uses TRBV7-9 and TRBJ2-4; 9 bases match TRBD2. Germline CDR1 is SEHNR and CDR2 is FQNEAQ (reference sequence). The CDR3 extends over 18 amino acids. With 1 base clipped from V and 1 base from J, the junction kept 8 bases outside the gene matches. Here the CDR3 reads CASSLGMRRGGAKNIQYF. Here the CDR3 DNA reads TGTGCCAGCAGCTTAGGGATGAGGCGGGGGGGGGCCAAAAACATTCAGTACTTC.